This T cell receptor (beta chain) stems from a study of T cell responses to AZD1222 COVID-19 vaccine. The CDR3 totals 12 residues. Germline values: CDR1 LNHDA, CDR2 SQIVND (reference sequence). V lost 5 bases to trimming and J lost 2 bases, with 6 bases between them. The data were produced by immunoSEQ multiplex PCR, yet TCRdb's version contains in-frame clones alone and is incomplete. The sample lists about 96,000 clones; nearly 90% were seen once. General study points: Rises in breadth and depth of Spike-specific TCRs came after two AZD1222 doses.

For this clone: As yet, its antigen is unknown.

This chain connects TRBV19 to TRBJ1-2; D is ambiguous. The input for sequencing was peripheral blood, taken on day 0 of AZD1222 vaccination. This receptor was identified in an adult in good health. CDR3 DNA: TGTGCCAGTAGTCTGGAGAACTATGGCTACACCTTC. This gives the protein CASSLENYGYTF.